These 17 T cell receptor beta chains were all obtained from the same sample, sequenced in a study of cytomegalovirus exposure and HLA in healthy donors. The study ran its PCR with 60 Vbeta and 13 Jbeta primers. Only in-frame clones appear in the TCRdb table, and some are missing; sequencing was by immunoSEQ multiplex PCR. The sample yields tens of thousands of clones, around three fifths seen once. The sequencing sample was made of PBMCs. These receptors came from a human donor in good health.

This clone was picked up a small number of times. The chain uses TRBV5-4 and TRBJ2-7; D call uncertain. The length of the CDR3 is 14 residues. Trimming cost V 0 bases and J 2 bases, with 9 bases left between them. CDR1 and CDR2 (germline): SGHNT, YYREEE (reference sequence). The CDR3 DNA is TGTGCCAGCAGCTTGGGGCTGAATACCTACGAGCAGTACTTC. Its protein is CASSLGLNTYEQYF.

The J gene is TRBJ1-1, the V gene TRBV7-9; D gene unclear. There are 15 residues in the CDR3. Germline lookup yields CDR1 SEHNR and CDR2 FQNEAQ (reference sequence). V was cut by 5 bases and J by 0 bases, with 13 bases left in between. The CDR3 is CASSEGTYLNTEAFF. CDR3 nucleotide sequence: TGTGCCAGCAGCGAGGGAACTTACCTGAACACTGAAGCTTTCTTT.

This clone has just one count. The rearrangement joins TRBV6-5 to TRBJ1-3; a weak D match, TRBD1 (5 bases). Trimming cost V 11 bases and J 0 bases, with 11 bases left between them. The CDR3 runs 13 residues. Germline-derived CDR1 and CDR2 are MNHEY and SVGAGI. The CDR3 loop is CAARGSSGNTIYF. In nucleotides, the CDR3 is TGTGCCGCTCGGGGGAGCTCTGGAAACACCATATATTTT.

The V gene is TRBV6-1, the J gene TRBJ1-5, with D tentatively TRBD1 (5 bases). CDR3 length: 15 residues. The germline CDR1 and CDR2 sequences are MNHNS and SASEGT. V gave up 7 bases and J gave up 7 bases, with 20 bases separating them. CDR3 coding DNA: TGTGCCAGCATGCGCGCAGGGTTCGTGGCCCAGCCCCAGCATTTT. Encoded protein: CASMRAGFVAQPQHF.

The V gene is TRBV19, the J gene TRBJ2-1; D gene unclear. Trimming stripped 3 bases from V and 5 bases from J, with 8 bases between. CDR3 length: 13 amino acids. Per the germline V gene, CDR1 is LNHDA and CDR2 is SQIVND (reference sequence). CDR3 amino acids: CASSIGPNNEQFF. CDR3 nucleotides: TGTGCCAGTAGTATTGGGCCGAACAATGAGCAGTTCTTC.

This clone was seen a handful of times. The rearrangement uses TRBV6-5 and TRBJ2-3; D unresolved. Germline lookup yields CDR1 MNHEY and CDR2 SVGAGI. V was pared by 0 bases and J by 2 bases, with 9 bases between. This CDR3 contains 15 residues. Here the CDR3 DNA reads TGTGCCAGCAGTTACTCGGGCAGTTACACAGATACGCAGTATTTT. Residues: CASSYSGSYTDTQYF.

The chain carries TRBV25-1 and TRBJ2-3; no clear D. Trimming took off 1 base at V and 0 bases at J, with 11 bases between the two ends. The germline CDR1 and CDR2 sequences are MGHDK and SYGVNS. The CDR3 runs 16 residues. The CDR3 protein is CASSESRLKSTDTQYF. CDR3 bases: TGTGCCAGCAGTGAATCGCGACTTAAAAGCACAGATACGCAGTATTTT.

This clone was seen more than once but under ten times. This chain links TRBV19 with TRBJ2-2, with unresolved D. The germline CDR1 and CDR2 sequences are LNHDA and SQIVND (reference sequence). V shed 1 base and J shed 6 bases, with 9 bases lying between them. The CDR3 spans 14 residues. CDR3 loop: CASSIARVSGELFF. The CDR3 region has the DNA TGTGCCAGTAGTATAGCACGAGTATCCGGGGAGCTGTTTTTT.

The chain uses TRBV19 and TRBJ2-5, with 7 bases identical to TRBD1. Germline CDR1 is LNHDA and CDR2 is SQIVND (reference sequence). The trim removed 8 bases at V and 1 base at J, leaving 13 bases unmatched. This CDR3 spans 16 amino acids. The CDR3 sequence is CASAGGALRGQETQYF. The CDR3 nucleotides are TGTGCCAGTGCAGGGGGTGCGTTAAGGGGCCAAGAGACCCAGTACTTC.

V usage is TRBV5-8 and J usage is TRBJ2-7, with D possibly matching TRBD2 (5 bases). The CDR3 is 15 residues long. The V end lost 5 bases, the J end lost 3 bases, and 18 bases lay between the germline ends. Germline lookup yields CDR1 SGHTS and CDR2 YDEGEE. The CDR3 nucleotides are TGTGCCAGCAGTAGAGCTCATGGGAGAGACTACGAGCAGTACTTC. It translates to CASSRAHGRDYEQYF.

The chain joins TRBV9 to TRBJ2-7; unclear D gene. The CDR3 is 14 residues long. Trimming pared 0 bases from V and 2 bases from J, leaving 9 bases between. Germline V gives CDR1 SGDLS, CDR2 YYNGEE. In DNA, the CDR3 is TGTGCCAGCAGCGTAGCCCTGAGCCCCTACGAGCAGTACTTC. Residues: CASSVALSPYEQYF. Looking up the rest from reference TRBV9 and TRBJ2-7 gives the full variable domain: DSGVTQTPKHLITATGQRVTLRCSPRSGDLSVYWYQQSLDQGLQFLIQYYNGEERAKGNILERFSAQQFPDLHSELNLSSLELGDSALYFCASSVALSPYEQYFGPGTRLTVT.

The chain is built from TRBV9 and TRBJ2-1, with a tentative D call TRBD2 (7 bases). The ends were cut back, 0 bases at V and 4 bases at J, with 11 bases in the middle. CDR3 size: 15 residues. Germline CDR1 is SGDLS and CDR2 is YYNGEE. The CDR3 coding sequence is TGTGCCAGCAGCGTAGACGGGGGGCCTTACAATGAGCAGTTCTTC. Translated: CASSVDGGPYNEQFF.

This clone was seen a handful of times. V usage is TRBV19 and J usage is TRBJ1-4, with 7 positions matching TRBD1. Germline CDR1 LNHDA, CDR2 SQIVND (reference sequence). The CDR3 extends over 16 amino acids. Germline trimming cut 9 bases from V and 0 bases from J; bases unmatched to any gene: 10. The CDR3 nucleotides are TGTGCCAGCCGAGGACAGGACCCTACAACTAATGAAAAACTGTTTTTT. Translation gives CASRGQDPTTNEKLFF.

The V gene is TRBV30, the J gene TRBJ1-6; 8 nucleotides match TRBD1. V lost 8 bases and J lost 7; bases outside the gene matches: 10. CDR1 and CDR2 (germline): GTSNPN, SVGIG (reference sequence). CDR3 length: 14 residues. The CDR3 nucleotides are TGTGCCGGCTGCCGGGACAGGCGAAATTCACCCCTCCACTTT. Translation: CAGCRDRRNSPLHF.

The CDR3 loop reads CASSATSGVRGEQFF. Written as DNA, the CDR3 is TGTGCCAGTAGTGCCACGTCGGGGGTAAGGGGTGAGCAGTTCTTC. The V call is TRBV19, the J call TRBJ2-1; a weak D match, TRBD2 (6 bases). The ends were cut back, 5 bases at V and 9 bases at J, with 20 bases in the middle. Germline values: CDR1 LNHDA, CDR2 SQIVND (reference sequence). CDR3 length equals 15 residues.

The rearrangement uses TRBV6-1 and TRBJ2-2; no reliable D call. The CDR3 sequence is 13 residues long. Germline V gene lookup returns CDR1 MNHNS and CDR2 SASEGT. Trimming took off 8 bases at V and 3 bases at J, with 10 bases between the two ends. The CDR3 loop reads CASAGIDTGELFF. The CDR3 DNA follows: TGTGCCAGCGCAGGAATTGACACCGGGGAGCTGTTTTTT.

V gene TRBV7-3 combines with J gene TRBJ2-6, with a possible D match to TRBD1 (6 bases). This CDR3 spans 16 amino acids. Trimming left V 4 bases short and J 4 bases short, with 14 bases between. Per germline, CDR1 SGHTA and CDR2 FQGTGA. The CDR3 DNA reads TGTGCCAGCAGCTCGAAGGGGGTGAAAGGGGCCAACGTCCTGACTTTC. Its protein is CASSSKGVKGANVLTF.